These T cell receptor beta chains were read from a single sample in a study of memory CD4+ T cells and cytomegalovirus serostatus. Only in-frame clones appear in the TCRdb table, and some are missing; sequencing was by immunoSEQ multiplex PCR. The sample yields 40,000 to 50,000 clones, roughly 72% seen once. The sample comprised memory CD4+ T cells from blood. The receptors were sampled from an adult in good health and CMV-seropositive. The CDR3 runs from the conserved cysteine through the conserved F or W. D genes are given only for firm matches. Size values are once, few and many counts, or a class for expanded clones, and some rows have none.

d_call	v_call	clone_size	j_call	cdr3_aa	cdr3_nt
NA	TRBV5-1	few	TRBJ1-4	CASSLAGGEGEKLFF	TGCGCCAGCAGCTTGGCCGGGGGAGAGGGCGAAAAACTGTTTTTT
NA	TRBV27	NA	TRBJ1-2	CASSLGGTDYGYTF	TGTGCCAGCAGTTTAGGGGGGACGGACTATGGCTACACCTTC
NA	TRBV6-7	NA	TRBJ2-3	CASSFPMPPTDTQYF	TGTGCCAGCAGTTTTCCGATGCCGCCCACAGATACGCAGTATTTT
NA	TRBV6-6	NA	TRBJ2-3	CASSPGSTDTQYF	TGTGCCAGCAGTCCAGGGAGCACAGATACGCAGTATTTT
NA	TRBV6-5	few	TRBJ2-2	CASSYLPRAVTGELFF	TGTGCCAGCAGTTACCTCCCACGAGCTGTCACCGGGGAGCTGTTTTTT
TRBD1	TRBV10-3	NA	TRBJ1-6	CAISDDRGNSPLHF	TGTGCCATCAGCGACGACAGGGGAAATTCACCCCTCCACTTT
NA	TRBV6-1	NA	TRBJ1-2	CASSEYGAIPAKNYGYTF	TGTGCCAGCAGTGAATATGGGGCCATCCCCGCGAAAAACTATGGCTACACCTTC
NA	TRBV12-2	NA	TRBJ1-5	CASRLVRGEGPNSYSNQPQHF	TGTGCAAGTCGGTTAGTCCGAGGGGAGGGGCCAAACTCTTATAGCAATCAGCCCCAGCATTTT
NA	TRBV19	NA	TRBJ1-5	CASSWPAGNQPQHF	TGTGCCAGTAGTTGGCCGGCGGGGAATCAGCCCCAGCATTTT
NA	TRBV7-9	NA	TRBJ2-2	CASSFIGAGELFF	TGTGCCAGCAGCTTTATAGGGGCCGGGGAGCTGTTTTTT
NA	TRBV4-3	NA	TRBJ1-4	CASSHGGSNEKLFF	TGCGCCAGCAGCCATGGGGGCTCTAATGAAAAACTGTTTTTT
NA	TRBV27	NA	TRBJ1-5	CASRLRDSNQPQHF	TGTGCCAGCAGACTCCGGGACAGCAATCAGCCCCAGCATTTT
TRBD2	TRBV7-2	few	TRBJ2-5	CASSLSSGGRETQYF	TGTGCCAGCAGCTTATCGAGCGGGGGGCGGGAGACCCAGTACTTC
TRBD2	TRBV4-1	NA	TRBJ2-5	CASSPARTSGQETQYF	TGCGCCAGCAGCCCGGCCCGGACTAGCGGCCAAGAGACCCAGTACTTC
NA	TRBV15	NA	TRBJ1-2	CATSRGAVLYGYTF	TGTGCCACCAGCAGAGGGGCAGTCCTCTATGGCTACACCTTC
NA	TRBV5-1	NA	TRBJ2-1	CASRREVPSSYNEQFF	TGCGCCAGCAGACGTGAGGTTCCCAGCTCCTACAATGAGCAGTTCTTC
TRBD1	TRBV5-1	few	TRBJ1-1	CASNPRGQSHTTEAFF	TGCGCCAGCAACCCCCGGGGACAGAGCCACACCACTGAAGCTTTCTTT
NA	TRBV6-1	once	TRBJ1-2	CASSEAWGSPYGYTF	TGTGCCAGCAGTGAAGCGTGGGGCAGCCCCTATGGCTACACCTTC